These 24 T cell receptor beta chains were sequenced from one sample in a study of neurological immune-mediated disorders. TCRdb processed the 5' RACE reads anew with MiXCR; each CDR3 protein has one entry. The sample records tens of thousands of distinct CDR3 sequences, around 9.7% being singletons. The time point denotes: longitudinal time-point 2. The sequenced material came from PBMCs. The source of these receptors is a man aged 25 to 45 in good health.

This clonotype showed up many times. The chain uses TRBV12-3 or TRBV12-4 and TRBJ2-7; 9 positions match TRBD1. The CDR3 spans 15 residues. J lost 1 base, V lost 6 bases, and 7 bases had no gene match. Here the CDR3 DNA reads TGTGCCAGCAGCCCACAGGGGGCTATATCCTACGAGCAGTACTTC. It is translated as CASSPQGAISYEQYF.

This clonotype has just a few counts. The chain has TRBV29-1 and TRBJ2-3; D uncertain. Germline V CDR1 and CDR2: SQVTM, ANQGSEA. CDR3 length: 13 residues. V dropped 8 bases and J dropped 2 bases, with 14 bases sitting between them. CDR3 region: CSSRGYFTDTQYF. The CDR3 DNA follows: TGCAGCTCCCGCGGCTACTTCACAGATACGCAGTATTTT.

This clonotype came up many times. The genes are TRBV6-5 and TRBJ2-7; perhaps TRBD2 as D (5 bases). Trimming took off 10 bases at V and 4 bases at J, with 14 bases between the two ends. The germline CDR1 and CDR2 sequences are MNHEY and SVGAGI. The CDR3 has 12 amino acids. CDR3 residues: CANVEPGYEQYF. CDR3 DNA sequence: TGTGCCAACGTGGAGCCGGGGTACGAGCAGTACTTC.

This clonotype was counted ten times or more. The chain links TRBV7-9 to TRBJ2-1; the match to TRBD2 covers 8 bases. J was trimmed by 8 bases and V by 0 bases; bases with no gene match: 21. The CDR3 runs to 20 residues. The germline CDR1 and CDR2 sequences are SEHNR and FQNEAQ (reference sequence). For the CDR3, the DNA is TGTGCCAGCAGCTTAGCAGGCGGCCTGAGGGGACTAGGGCATCCCTATGAGCAGTTCTTC. Protein product: CASSLAGGLRGLGHPYEQFF.

This clonotype came up many times. The chain joins TRBV7-3 to TRBJ2-1, with 8 bases aligning to TRBD2. The CDR3 sequence is 14 residues long. With V trimmed by 3 bases and J by 7 bases, 5 bases remained unmatched. Germline CDR1 is SGHTA and CDR2 is FQGTGA. This chain's CDR3 is CASSFSGVENEQFF. CDR3 DNA: TGTGCCAGCAGCTTTAGCGGGGTAGAGAATGAGCAGTTCTTC.

This clonotype was seen at least ten times. This chain links TRBV7-7 with TRBJ2-5; 13 nucleotides align to TRBD2. The CDR3 consists of 16 residues. CDR1 SSHAT and CDR2 FNYEAQ come from the germline V gene (reference sequence). After removal of 5 bases from V and 5 bases from J, the junction contained 8 bases not matched to a gene. The CDR3 DNA reads as TGTGCCAGCAGCGTGGGACTAGCGGGACTAAAGGAGACCCAGTACTTC. Translated: CASSVGLAGLKETQYF.

With regard to this clonotype: Being one base from a much bigger clone, this may be a read error. The chain uses TRBV7-9 and TRBJ2-7, with D hard to call. The V end was cut by 5 bases, the J end by 3 bases, with 11 bases between. The length of the CDR3 is 13 residues. CDR1 is SEHNR, CDR2 FQNEAQ, per germline (reference sequence). The CDR3 loop is CASSRTEIYEQYF. The CDR3, as DNA: TGTGCCAGCAGCCGAACAGAAATCTACGAGCAGTACTTC.

This clonotype was observed many times. The rearrangement uses TRBV6-1 and TRBJ2-6, with D possibly TRBD1 on 5 matching bases. Trimming cost V 7 bases and J 0 bases, with 10 bases left between them. This CDR3 region has 15 residues. Germline V lookup: CDR1 MNHNS, CDR2 SASEGT. The chain's CDR3 is CASISDISGANVLTF. CDR3 sequence (DNA): TGTGCCAGCATTTCGGACATCTCTGGGGCCAACGTCCTGACTTTC.

As regards this clonotype: Just one base apart from a much larger clone, this may be a read error. The chain links TRBV30 to TRBJ2-5; possibly TRBD1 for D (5 bases). The V gene lost 0 bases and the J gene lost 6 bases, with 14 bases spanning the gap. In germline, CDR1 is GTSNPN, CDR2 SVGIG (reference sequence). CDR3 length equals 14 residues. The CDR3 loop is CAWSVPWGAQTQYF. The CDR3 coding sequence is TGTGCCTGGAGTGTACCTTGGGGCGCCCAGACCCAGTACTTC. The whole variable domain, remainder taken from reference TRBV30 and TRBJ2-5, is SQTIHQWPATLVQPVGSPLSLECTVEGTSNPNLYWYRQAAGRGLQLLFYSVGIGQISSEVPQNLSASRPQDRQFILSSKKLLLSDSGFYLCAWSVPWGAQTQYFGPGTRLLVL.

This clonotype was counted a single time. This rearrangement joins TRBV20-1 to TRBJ2-3; 14 bases map to TRBD2. Trimming at V came to 6 bases and at J to 4 bases, leaving 3 bases not matched to a gene. The CDR3 has 14 amino acids. CDR1 is DFQATT and CDR2 is SNEGSKA in the germline V gene (reference sequence). CDR3 region: CSAVGLAGADTQYF. The CDR3 DNA follows: TGCAGTGCCGTGGGACTAGCGGGGGCAGATACGCAGTATTTT.

This clonotype has at least ten counts. The chain is built from TRBV5-1 and TRBJ2-7; D may be TRBD1 or TRBD2 (5 bases each). CDR3 size: 14 residues. CDR1 is SGHRS, CDR2 YFSETQ, per germline. Trimming left V 5 bases short and J 2 bases short, with 14 bases between. The CDR3 DNA is TGCGCCAGCAGTAGAGGGGCGGGTGCCTACGAGCAGTACTTC. Its translation is CASSRGAGAYEQYF.

V gene TRBV19 combines with J gene TRBJ1-2; the D gene is possibly TRBD1 (5 bases). V lost 5 bases and J lost 6, with 13 bases in between. CDR1 is LNHDA and CDR2 is SQIVND in the germline V gene (reference sequence). The CDR3 covers 13 residues. The CDR3 coding sequence is TGTGCCAGTAGTGTCGCCTGGGACCATGGCTACACCTTC. Its translation is CASSVAWDHGYTF.

This clonotype was recorded at least ten times. This chain uses TRBV5-1 with TRBJ2-6; D not certain. This CDR3 spans 19 amino acids. V dropped 0 bases and J dropped 2 bases, with 18 bases sitting between them. Germline V gene sequence: CDR1 SGHRS, CDR2 YFSETQ. The CDR3 bases are TGCGCCAGCAGCTTGGCCGGGCTAGTGGGTGGAGCTGGGGCCAACGTCCTGACTTTC. Its protein is CASSLAGLVGGAGANVLTF.

This clonotype was counted many times. The chain has TRBV28 and TRBJ2-5; possibly TRBD2 for D (5 bases). The V gene lost 9 bases and the J gene lost 1 base, with 15 bases spanning the gap. Per germline, CDR1 MDHEN and CDR2 SYDVKM. This CDR3 comprises 14 residues. The CDR3 spells CASQEGWGQETQYF. The DNA for the CDR3 is TGTGCCAGTCAAGAGGGCTGGGGCCAAGAGACCCAGTACTTC.

This clonotype has ten or more counts. The gene calls are TRBV29-1 and TRBJ1-2, with D unresolved. From germline, CDR1 is SQVTM and CDR2 ANQGSEA. The CDR3 spans 13 residues. V lost 1 base to trimming and J lost 4 bases, with 10 bases between them. DNA for the CDR3: TGCAGCGTTGAAGGGTCAGTCGTCTATGGCTACACCTTC. Its protein is CSVEGSVVYGYTF.

At least ten counts were recorded for this clonotype. The rearrangement uses TRBV20-1 and TRBJ1-5; D uncertain. CDR3 size: 12 residues. Germline values: CDR1 DFQATT, CDR2 SNEGSKA (reference sequence). V gave up 1 base and J gave up 4 bases, with 5 bases separating them. The CDR3 spells CSARASNQPQHF. The CDR3 DNA reads TGCAGTGCTAGAGCATCGAATCAGCCCCAGCATTTT.

In this sample, this clonotype turned up many times. The chain links TRBV7-3 to TRBJ2-5; D not certain. The V gene lost 2 bases and the J gene lost 2 bases, with 6 bases spanning the gap. CDR1 is SGHTA and CDR2 is FQGTGA in the germline V gene. The CDR3 loop spans 13 amino acids. The CDR3 DNA is TGTGCCAGCAGCTTACACACACAAGAGACCCAGTACTTC. Translation: CASSLHTQETQYF.

This clonotype was detected ten times or more. This chain connects TRBV11-2 to TRBJ2-1, with TRBD2 matching 15 bases. The CDR3 consists of 18 residues. V lost 5 bases to trimming and J lost 0 bases; unmatched junction nucleotides: 5. Germline assignment: CDR1 SGHAT and CDR2 FQNNGV. As DNA, the CDR3 is TGTGCCAGCAGCCCCGGGACTAGCGGGAGGCTCTCCTACAATGAGCAGTTCTTC. Translation gives CASSPGTSGRLSYNEQFF.

Ten or more counts support this clonotype. V gene TRBV5-1 combines with J gene TRBJ2-7, with D unclear. Between the trimmed V and J ends, which lost 2 bases and 7 bases, there was a span of 16 bases. CDR1 is SGHRS, CDR2 YFSETQ, per germline. The CDR3 covers 14 residues. The DNA for the CDR3 is TGCGCCAGCAGCTTTTCCTACATGCTTGAGGAGCAGTACTTC. Residues: CASSFSYMLEEQYF.

Remarks on this clonotype: One junction end does not reproduce the germline sequence, and a read error may be involved. The chain combines TRBV19 with TRBJ2-2, with unresolved D. Germline V gene data show CDR1 as LNHDA and CDR2 as SQIVND (reference sequence). This CDR3 comprises 15 residues. CDR3 coding DNA: TGTGCCAGTAGTATCCTCAGAACGAACACCGCGGAGCTGTTTTTT. It yields the protein CASSILRTNTAELFF.

This clonotype was counted ten times or more. This chain links TRBV28 with TRBJ2-2; tentative D call: TRBD2 (6 bases). The CDR3 consists of 18 residues. The ends were cut back, 5 bases at V and 0 bases at J, with 19 bases in the middle. Looked up from germline, CDR1 is MDHEN and CDR2 is SYDVKM. The DNA of the CDR3 is TGTGCCAGCAGTAACCCCGGGACTTCGAGATCGAACACCGGGGAGCTGTTTTTT. It translates to CASSNPGTSRSNTGELFF.

The rearrangement joins TRBV29-1 to TRBJ2-7; 7 nucleotides align to TRBD1. The V gene end was trimmed by 6 bases and the J gene end by 4 bases; junction bases not matched to a gene: 15. This CDR3 spans 15 amino acids. Germline assignment: CDR1 SQVTM and CDR2 ANQGSEA. The DNA for the CDR3 is TGCAGCGTGTCAACGCGGACAGGCTGGGGATACGAGCAGTACTTC. It translates to CSVSTRTGWGYEQYF.

The table lists this clonotype with many counts. The rearrangement joins TRBV7-6 to TRBJ2-2; 7 bases match TRBD2. This CDR3 comprises 16 residues. Looked up from germline, CDR1 is SGHVS and CDR2 is FNYEAQ. J was trimmed by 4 bases and V by 5 bases; bases with no gene match: 10. The CDR3 is CASSPQAGVGTGELFF. CDR3 nucleotides: TGTGCCAGCAGCCCGCAGGCGGGGGTTGGCACCGGGGAGCTGTTTTTT.

This clonotype has ten or more counts. The chain recombines TRBV29-1 with TRBJ2-7; D is undetermined. The germline V gene has CDR1 SQVTM and CDR2 ANQGSEA. There are 12 residues in the CDR3. V gave up 4 bases and J gave up 1 base, with 8 bases separating them. In nucleotides, the CDR3 is TGCAGCGTTGTGGTCAATTCCTACGAGCAGTACTTC. Encoded protein: CSVVVNSYEQYF.